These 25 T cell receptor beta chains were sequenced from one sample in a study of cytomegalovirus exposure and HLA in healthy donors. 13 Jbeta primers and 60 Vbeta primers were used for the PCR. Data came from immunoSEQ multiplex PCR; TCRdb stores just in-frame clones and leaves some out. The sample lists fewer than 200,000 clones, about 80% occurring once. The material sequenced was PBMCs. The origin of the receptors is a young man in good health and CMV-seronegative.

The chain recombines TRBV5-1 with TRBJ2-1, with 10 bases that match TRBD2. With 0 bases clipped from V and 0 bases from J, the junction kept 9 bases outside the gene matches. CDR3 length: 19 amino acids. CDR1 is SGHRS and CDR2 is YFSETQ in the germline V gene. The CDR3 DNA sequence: TGCGCCAGCAGCTTGGCCAGAACTAGCGGGATTAGCTCCTACAATGAGCAGTTCTTC. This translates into CASSLARTSGISSYNEQFF.

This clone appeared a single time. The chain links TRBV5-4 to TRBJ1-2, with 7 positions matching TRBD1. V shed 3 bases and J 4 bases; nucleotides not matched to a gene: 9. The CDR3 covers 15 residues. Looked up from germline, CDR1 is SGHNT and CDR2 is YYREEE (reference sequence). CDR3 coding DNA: TGTGCCAGCAGCTCTAGGGGGCAGGACCTCTATGGCTACACCTTC. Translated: CASSSRGQDLYGYTF.

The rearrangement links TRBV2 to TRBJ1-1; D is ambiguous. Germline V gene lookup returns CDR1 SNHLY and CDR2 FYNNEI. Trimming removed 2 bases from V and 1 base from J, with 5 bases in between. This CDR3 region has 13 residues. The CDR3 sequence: CASSETANTEAFF. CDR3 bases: TGTGCCAGCAGTGAAACAGCGAACACTGAAGCTTTCTTT. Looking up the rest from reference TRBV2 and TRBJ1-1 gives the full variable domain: EPEVTQTPSHQVTQMGQEVILRCVPISNHLYFYWYRQILGQKVEFLVSFYNNEISEKSEIFDDQFSVERPDGSNFTLKIRSTKLEDSAMYFCASSETANTEAFFGQGTRLTVV.

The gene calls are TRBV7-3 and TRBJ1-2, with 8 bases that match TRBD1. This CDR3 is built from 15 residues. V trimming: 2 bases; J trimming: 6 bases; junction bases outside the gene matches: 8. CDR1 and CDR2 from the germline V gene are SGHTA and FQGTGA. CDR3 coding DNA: TGTGCCAGCAGCTTATTTGGGACAGGTAGCGATGGCTACACCTTC. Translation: CASSLFGTGSDGYTF.

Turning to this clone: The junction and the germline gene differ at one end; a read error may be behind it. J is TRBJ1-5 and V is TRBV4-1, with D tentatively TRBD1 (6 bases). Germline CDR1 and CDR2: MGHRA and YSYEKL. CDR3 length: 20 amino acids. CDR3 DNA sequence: TGCGCCAGCAGCCAAGACCACCTGACAGGACCCTTTCAAAGCAATCGGCCCCAGCATTTT. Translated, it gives CASSQDHLTGPFQSNRPQHF.

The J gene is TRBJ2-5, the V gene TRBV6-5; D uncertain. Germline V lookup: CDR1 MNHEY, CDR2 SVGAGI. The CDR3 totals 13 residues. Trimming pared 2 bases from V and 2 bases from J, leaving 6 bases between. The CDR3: CASSYGPQETQYF. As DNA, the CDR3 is TGTGCCAGCAGTTACGGCCCGCAAGAGACCCAGTACTTC.

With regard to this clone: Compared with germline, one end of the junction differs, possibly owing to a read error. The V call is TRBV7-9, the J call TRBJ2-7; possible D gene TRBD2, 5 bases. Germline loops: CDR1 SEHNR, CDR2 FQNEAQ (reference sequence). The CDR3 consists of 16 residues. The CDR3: CSSSPLVTGNSYEQYF. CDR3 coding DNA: TGTTCCAGCAGCCCACTTGTGACGGGGAACTCCTACGAGCAGTACTTC.

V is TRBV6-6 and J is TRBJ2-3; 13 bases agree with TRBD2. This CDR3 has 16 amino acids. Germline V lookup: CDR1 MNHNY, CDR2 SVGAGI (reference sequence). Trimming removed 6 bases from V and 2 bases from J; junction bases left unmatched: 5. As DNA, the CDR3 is TGTGCCAGCAGCTGGACTAGCGGGGGCCCCACAGATACGCAGTATTTT. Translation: CASSWTSGGPTDTQYF.

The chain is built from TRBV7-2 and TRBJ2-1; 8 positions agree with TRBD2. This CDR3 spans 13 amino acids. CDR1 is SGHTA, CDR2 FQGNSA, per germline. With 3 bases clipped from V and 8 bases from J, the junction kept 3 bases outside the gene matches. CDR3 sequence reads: CASSFGRAYEQFF. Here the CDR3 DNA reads TGTGCCAGCAGCTTCGGGAGGGCGTATGAGCAGTTCTTC.

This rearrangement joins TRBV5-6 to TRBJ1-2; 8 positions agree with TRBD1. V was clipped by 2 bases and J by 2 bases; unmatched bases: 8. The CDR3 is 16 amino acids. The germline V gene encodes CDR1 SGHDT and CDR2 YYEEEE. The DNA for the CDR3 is TGTGCCAGCAGCTTATATTCCTCAGGGGGCAACTATGGCTACACCTTC. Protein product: CASSLYSSGGNYGYTF.

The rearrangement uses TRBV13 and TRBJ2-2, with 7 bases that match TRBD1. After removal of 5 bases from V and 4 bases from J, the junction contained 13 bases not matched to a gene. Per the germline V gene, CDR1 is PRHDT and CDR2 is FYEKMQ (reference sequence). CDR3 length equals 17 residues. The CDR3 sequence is CASSTQDRFLGTGELFF. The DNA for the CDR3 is TGTGCCAGCAGCACTCAGGACAGGTTTCTTGGCACCGGGGAGCTGTTTTTT.

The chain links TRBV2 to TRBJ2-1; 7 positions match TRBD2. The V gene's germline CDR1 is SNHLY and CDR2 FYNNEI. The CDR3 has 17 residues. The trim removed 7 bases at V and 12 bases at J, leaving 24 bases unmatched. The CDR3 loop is CASTYLGGDLGHKRQFF. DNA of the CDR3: TGTGCCAGCACTTACCTGGGGGGGGACCTGGGTCATAAGAGGCAGTTCTTC.

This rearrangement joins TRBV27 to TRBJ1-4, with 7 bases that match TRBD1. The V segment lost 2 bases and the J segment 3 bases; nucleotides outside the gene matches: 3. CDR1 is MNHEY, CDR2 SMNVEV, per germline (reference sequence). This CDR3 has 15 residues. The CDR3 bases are TGTGCCAGCAGTTTACAGACAGGGTCTAATGAAAAACTGTTTTTT. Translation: CASSLQTGSNEKLFF.

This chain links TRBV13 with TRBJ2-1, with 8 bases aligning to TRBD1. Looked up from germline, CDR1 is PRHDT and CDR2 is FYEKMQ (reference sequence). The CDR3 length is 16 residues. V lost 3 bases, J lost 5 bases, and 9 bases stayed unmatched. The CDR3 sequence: CASSLLGTGWNNEQFF. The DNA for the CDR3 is TGTGCCAGCAGCTTGCTCGGGACAGGCTGGAACAATGAGCAGTTCTTC.

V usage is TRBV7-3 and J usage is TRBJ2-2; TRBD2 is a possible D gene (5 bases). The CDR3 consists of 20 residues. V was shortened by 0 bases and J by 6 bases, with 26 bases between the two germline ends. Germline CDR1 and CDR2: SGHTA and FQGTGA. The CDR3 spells CASSLTLTPRGIGLPGELFF. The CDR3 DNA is TGTGCCAGCAGCTTAACGTTAACCCCTCGAGGGATTGGGTTACCCGGGGAGCTGTTTTTT. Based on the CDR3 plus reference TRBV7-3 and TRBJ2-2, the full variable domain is GAGVSQTPSNKVTEKGKYVELRCDPISGHTALYWYRQSLGQGPEFLIYFQGTGAADDSGLPNDRFFAVRPEGSVSTLKIQRTERGDSAVYLCASSLTLTPRGIGLPGELFFGEGSRLTVL.

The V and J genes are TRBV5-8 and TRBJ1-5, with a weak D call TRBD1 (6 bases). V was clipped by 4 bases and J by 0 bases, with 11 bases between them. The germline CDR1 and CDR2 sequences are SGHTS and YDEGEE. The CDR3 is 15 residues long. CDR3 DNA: TGTGCCAGCAGCCCGAGGGGGTATAGCAATCAGCCCCAGCATTTT. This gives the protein CASSPRGYSNQPQHF.

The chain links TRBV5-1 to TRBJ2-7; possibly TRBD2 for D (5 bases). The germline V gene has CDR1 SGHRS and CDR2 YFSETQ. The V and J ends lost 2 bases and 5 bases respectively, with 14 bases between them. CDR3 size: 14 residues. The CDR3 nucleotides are TGCGCCAGCAGCTTCCTCCGAGGGAACAACGAGCAGTACTTC. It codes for CASSFLRGNNEQYF.

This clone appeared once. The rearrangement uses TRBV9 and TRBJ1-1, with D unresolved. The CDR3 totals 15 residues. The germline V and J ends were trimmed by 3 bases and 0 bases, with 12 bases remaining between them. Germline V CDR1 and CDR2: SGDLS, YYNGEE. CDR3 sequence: CASSASLQLNTEAFF. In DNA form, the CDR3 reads TGTGCCAGCAGCGCCTCCTTACAGCTGAACACTGAAGCTTTCTTT.

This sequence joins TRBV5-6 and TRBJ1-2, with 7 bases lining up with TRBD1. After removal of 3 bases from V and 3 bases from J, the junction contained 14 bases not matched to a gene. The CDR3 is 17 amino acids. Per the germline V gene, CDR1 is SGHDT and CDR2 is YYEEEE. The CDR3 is CASSSLLRDSNYYGYTF. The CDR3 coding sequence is TGTGCCAGCAGCTCTCTATTGAGGGACAGTAATTACTATGGCTACACCTTC.

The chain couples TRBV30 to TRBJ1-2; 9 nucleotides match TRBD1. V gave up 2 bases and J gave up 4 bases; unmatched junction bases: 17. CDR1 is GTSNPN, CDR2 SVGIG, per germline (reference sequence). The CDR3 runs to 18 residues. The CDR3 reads CAWSPPAPGQGDVYGYTF. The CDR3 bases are TGTGCCTGGAGTCCCCCTGCTCCGGGACAGGGAGACGTCTATGGCTACACCTTC.

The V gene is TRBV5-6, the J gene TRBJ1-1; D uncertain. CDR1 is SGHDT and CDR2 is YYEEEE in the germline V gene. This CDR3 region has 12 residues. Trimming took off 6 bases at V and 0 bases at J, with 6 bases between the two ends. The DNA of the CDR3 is TGTGCCAGCAACAACATGAACACTGAAGCTTTCTTT. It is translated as CASNNMNTEAFF.

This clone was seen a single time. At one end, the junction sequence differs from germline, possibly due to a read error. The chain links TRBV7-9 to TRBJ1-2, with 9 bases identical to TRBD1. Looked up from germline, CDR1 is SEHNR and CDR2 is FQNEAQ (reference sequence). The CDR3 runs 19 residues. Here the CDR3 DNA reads TGTTCCAGCAGTTTAGGGCGTTCAGGGACAGGGATTTGGAACTATGGCTACACCTTC. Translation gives CSSSLGRSGTGIWNYGYTF.

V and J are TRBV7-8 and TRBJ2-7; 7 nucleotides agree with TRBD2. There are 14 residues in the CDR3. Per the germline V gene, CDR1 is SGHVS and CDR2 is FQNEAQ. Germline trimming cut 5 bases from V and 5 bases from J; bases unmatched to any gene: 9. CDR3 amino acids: CASSPHAAGDEQYF. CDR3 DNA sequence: TGTGCCAGCAGCCCTCACGCCGCGGGAGACGAGCAGTACTTC.

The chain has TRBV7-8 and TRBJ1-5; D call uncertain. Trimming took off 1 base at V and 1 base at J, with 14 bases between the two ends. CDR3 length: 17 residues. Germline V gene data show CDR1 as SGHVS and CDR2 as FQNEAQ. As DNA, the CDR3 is TGTGCCAGCAGCTTAGGCAAGGGAGCACGGAGCAATCAGCCCCAGCATTTT. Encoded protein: CASSLGKGARSNQPQHF.

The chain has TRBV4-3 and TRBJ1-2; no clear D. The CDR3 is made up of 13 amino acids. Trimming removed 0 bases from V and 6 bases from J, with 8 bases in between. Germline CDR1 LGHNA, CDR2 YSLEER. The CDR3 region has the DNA TGCGCCAGCAGCCAAGATGGGCGGGATGGCTACACCTTC. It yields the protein CASSQDGRDGYTF.